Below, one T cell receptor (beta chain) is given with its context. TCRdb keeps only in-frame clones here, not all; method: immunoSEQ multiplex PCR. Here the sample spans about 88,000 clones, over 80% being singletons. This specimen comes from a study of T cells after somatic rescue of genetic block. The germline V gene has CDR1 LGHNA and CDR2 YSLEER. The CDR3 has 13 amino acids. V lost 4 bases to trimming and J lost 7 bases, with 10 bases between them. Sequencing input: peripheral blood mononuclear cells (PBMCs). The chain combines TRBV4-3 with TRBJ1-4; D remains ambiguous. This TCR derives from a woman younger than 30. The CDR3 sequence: CASSLLLGEKLFF. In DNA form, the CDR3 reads TGCGCCAGCAGCCTGCTCCTTGGTGAAAAACTGTTTTTT.